What follows are 31 T cell receptor beta chains derived from one specimen sequenced in a study of graft-versus-host responses after intestinal transplantation. No cognate antigen is known for these TCRs. Data came from immunoSEQ multiplex PCR; TCRdb stores just in-frame clones and leaves some out. In the table there are about 120,000 clones, approximately 92% of which are singletons. The source material was unstimulated CD4+ T cells sorted from spleen or lymph node cells, sampled before intestinal transplant. Receptor source: a human donor who received an intestinal transplant.

This chain connects TRBV7-8 to TRBJ2-7; a weak D match, TRBD2 (7 bases). The V gene lost 1 base and the J gene lost 7 bases, with 17 bases spanning the gap. The CDR3 has 15 amino acids. Germline V gene data show CDR1 as SGHVS and CDR2 as FQNEAQ. The CDR3, as DNA: TGTGCCAGCAGCTTAGTTGCGGGGGCGAGGGGGGAGCAGTACTTC. It translates to CASSLVAGARGEQYF.

The chain carries TRBV7-2 and TRBJ1-5; D gene unclear. Deletions cut 5 bases from V and 4 bases from J, with 9 bases between. Germline V lookup: CDR1 SGHTA, CDR2 FQGNSA. This CDR3 is 13 amino acids long. The CDR3 bases are TGTGCCAGCAGCCCCGGGATAAATCAGCCCCAGCATTTT. Translation: CASSPGINQPQHF. The complete variable domain, with remaining parts taken from reference TRBV7-2 and TRBJ1-5, reads GAGVSQSPSNKVTEKGKDVELRCDPISGHTALYWYRQSLGQGLEFLIYFQGNSAPDKSGLPSDRFSAERTGGSVSTLTIQRTQQEDSAVYLCASSPGINQPQHFGDGTRLSIL.

This chain uses TRBV11-2 with TRBJ1-4; D uncertain. The germline V and J ends were trimmed by 3 bases and 2 bases, with 7 bases remaining between them. The germline V gene encodes CDR1 SGHAT and CDR2 FQNNGV. This CDR3 has 14 residues. CDR3 in amino acids: CASSLRVTNEKLFF. CDR3 nucleotides: TGTGCCAGCAGCTTGAGGGTGACTAATGAAAAACTGTTTTTT.

This rearrangement joins TRBV6-5 to TRBJ1-4; 7 nucleotides line up with TRBD1. CDR1 is MNHEY, CDR2 SVGAGI, per germline. V lost 6 bases and J lost 4; bases outside the gene matches: 8. The CDR3 is 15 residues long. The CDR3 nucleotides read TGTGCCAGCAGCGGCAGACAGGGCTATAATGAAAAACTGTTTTTT. As protein: CASSGRQGYNEKLFF.

The rearrangement uses TRBV30 and TRBJ1-5; D is possibly TRBD1 (5 bases). The CDR3 totals 12 residues. The ends were cut back, 5 bases at V and 4 bases at J, with 9 bases in the middle. CDR1 is GTSNPN and CDR2 is SVGIG in the germline V gene (reference sequence). The CDR3: CAWGGANQPQHF. CDR3 nucleotides: TGTGCCTGGGGAGGGGCTAATCAGCCCCAGCATTTT.

The V and J genes are TRBV29-1 and TRBJ1-4; tentatively, D is TRBD1 (6 bases). This CDR3 comprises 13 residues. The germline V and J ends were trimmed by 4 bases and 3 bases, with 9 bases remaining between them. CDR1 is SQVTM, CDR2 ANQGSEA, per germline. CDR3 nucleotide sequence: TGCAGCGTTGGGGGGCAGCCTAATGAAAAACTGTTTTTT. Protein: CSVGGQPNEKLFF.

The chain carries TRBV5-1 and TRBJ2-5; the match to TRBD2 covers 7 bases. V lost 1 base to trimming and J lost 2 bases; unmatched junction nucleotides: 8. Germline values: CDR1 SGHRS, CDR2 YFSETQ. The CDR3 sequence is 16 residues long. CDR3 in DNA: TGCGCCAGCAGCTTGACAAGCGGGATCCCACAAGAGACCCAGTACTTC. Amino acid sequence: CASSLTSGIPQETQYF.

The chain has TRBV12-5 and TRBJ1-1; D is unresolved. CDR3 length equals 14 residues. Trimming removed 7 bases at V and 0 bases at J, with 12 bases between. CDR1 and CDR2 from the germline V gene are LGHNT and FRNRAP. The CDR3 bases are TGTGCTAGTGAAAGCGGCCGCATGAACACTGAAGCTTTCTTT. This encodes CASESGRMNTEAFF.

This clone appeared a single time. This sequence joins TRBV5-8 and TRBJ2-1; no definite D call. Deletions cut 4 bases from V and 2 bases from J, with 13 bases between. CDR3 size: 15 residues. The germline CDR1 and CDR2 sequences are SGHTS and YDEGEE. CDR3 bases: TGTGCCAGCAGCCTAGTCGGTTTAGCCTACAATGAGCAGTTCTTC. It is translated as CASSLVGLAYNEQFF.

To note about this clone: The junction differs from germline at one of its ends, possibly a read error. The chain recombines TRBV6-1 with TRBJ1-2; maybe TRBD1 (5 bases). The CDR3 sequence is 13 residues long. The germline CDR1 and CDR2 sequences are MNHNS and SASEGT. The CDR3 DNA reads TGTGCCAGCAGCGAAGGACATAACTATGGCTACACCTTC. This codes for CASSEGHNYGYTF.

The genes are TRBV30 and TRBJ1-1, with unresolved D. Germline V gene sequence: CDR1 GTSNPN, CDR2 SVGIG (reference sequence). The V end was cut by 0 bases, the J end by 3 bases, with 14 bases between. This CDR3 has 15 amino acids. CDR3 loop: CAWSVGGGTDTEAFF. As DNA, the CDR3 is TGTGCCTGGAGTGTGGGTGGAGGAACAGACACTGAAGCTTTCTTT.

The chain combines TRBV4-2 with TRBJ2-6; maybe TRBD1 (5 bases). V gave up 5 bases and J gave up 3 bases, with 8 bases separating them. Germline CDR1 reads LGHNA; CDR2 reads YNFKEQ. There are 14 residues in the CDR3. The CDR3 nucleotides are TGTGCCAGCAGCACCAGGGATGGGGCCAACGTCCTGACTTTC. Translating it yields CASSTRDGANVLTF.

This sequence joins TRBV2 and TRBJ2-1, with 11 bases fitting TRBD2. Germline lookup yields CDR1 SNHLY and CDR2 FYNNEI. The CDR3 has 13 residues. The junction had 5 bases not matched to a gene; V was cut back by 4 bases and J by 12 bases. The CDR3 region is CASSAHLAGGQFF. DNA for the CDR3: TGTGCCAGCAGTGCGCACCTAGCGGGAGGGCAGTTCTTC.

The rearrangement joins TRBV5-1 to TRBJ2-3; TRBD2 aligns across 7 bases. The germline V gene encodes CDR1 SGHRS and CDR2 YFSETQ. The CDR3 contains 16 residues. Trimming removed 5 bases from V and 3 bases from J; junction bases left unmatched: 12. This CDR3 reads CASSYPSGSRTDTQYF. CDR3 bases: TGCGCCAGCAGTTACCCTAGCGGCAGTCGGACAGATACGCAGTATTTT.

V gene TRBV28 combines with J gene TRBJ2-2, with D maybe TRBD2 (6 bases). The CDR3 is made up of 13 amino acids. V was shortened by 6 bases and J by 8 bases, with 13 bases between the two germline ends. From germline, CDR1 is MDHEN and CDR2 SYDVKM. The CDR3 spells CASRQLALGELFF. DNA for the CDR3: TGTGCCAGCAGACAACTAGCATTGGGGGAGCTGTTTTTT.

This clone was counted between two and nine times. The rearrangement links TRBV11-1 to TRBJ2-7; D might be TRBD2 (5 bases). V was cut by 5 bases and J by 7 bases, with 12 bases left in between. The CDR3 is 12 amino acids. CDR1 is SGHAT and CDR2 is FQDESV in the germline V gene (reference sequence). CDR3 coding DNA: TGTGCCAGCAGCACAGCGGAACCTGAGCAGTACTTC. Protein: CASSTAEPEQYF.

The gene calls are TRBV7-9 and TRBJ2-7; D uncertain. V was shortened by 5 bases and J by 6 bases, with 8 bases between the two germline ends. CDR1 is SEHNR and CDR2 is FQNEAQ in the germline V gene (reference sequence). This CDR3 is 11 amino acids long. CDR3 region: CASSITSEQYF. The DNA of the CDR3 is TGTGCCAGCAGCATTACCTCCGAGCAGTACTTC.

The chain recombines TRBV6-5 with TRBJ1-2; TRBD1 matches at 9 bases. Looked up from germline, CDR1 is MNHEY and CDR2 is SVGAGI. This CDR3 has 15 amino acids. Germline trimming cut 5 bases from V and 6 bases from J; bases unmatched to any gene: 10. The CDR3 reads CASSMRTGAVHGYTF. CDR3 in DNA: TGTGCCAGCAGTATGAGGACAGGGGCGGTCCATGGCTACACCTTC.

The chain joins TRBV6-5 to TRBJ1-1; tentatively, D is TRBD1 (6 bases). Trimming pared 0 bases from V and 10 bases from J, leaving 12 bases between. The CDR3 runs to 13 residues. Germline V CDR1 and CDR2: MNHEY, SVGAGI. The CDR3 nucleotides read TGTGCCAGCAGTTACTCGCCACAGGGAGTAGCTTTCTTT. Protein product: CASSYSPQGVAFF.

Remarks on this clone: The junction and the germline gene differ at one end; a read error may be behind it. This rearrangement joins TRBV28 to TRBJ2-3, with TRBD2 as a possible D gene (6 bases). Per germline, CDR1 MDHEN and CDR2 SYDVKM. The CDR3 consists of 13 residues. The CDR3 reads CASSKDYTDMQYF. The CDR3 DNA reads TGTGCCAGCAGCAAGGACTACACAGATATGCAGTATTTT.

The chain couples TRBV14 to TRBJ2-1; 7 bases are a match to TRBD2. Germline CDR1 SGHDN, CDR2 FVKESK. The CDR3 covers 17 residues. Trimming cost V 1 base and J 6 bases; bases outside gene matches: 12. The CDR3 DNA reads as TGTGCCAGCAGCCAAGCATCTGGGGCGGGAGTAGGCAATGAGCAGTTCTTC. Amino acids: CASSQASGAGVGNEQFF.

This chain connects TRBV9 to TRBJ2-6; 7 bases match TRBD2. The germline V gene encodes CDR1 SGDLS and CDR2 YYNGEE. The CDR3 length is 17 residues. V lost 1 base, J lost 2 bases, and 6 bases stayed unmatched. CDR3 amino acids: CASSVQLAFPGANVLTF. DNA of the CDR3: TGTGCCAGCAGCGTACAACTAGCGTTTCCTGGGGCCAACGTCCTGACTTTC. Together with reference TRBV9 and TRBJ2-6, the CDR3 gives the full variable domain: DSGVTQTPKHLITATGQRVTLRCSPRSGDLSVYWYQQSLDQGLQFLIQYYNGEERAKGNILERFSAQQFPDLHSELNLSSLELGDSALYFCASSVQLAFPGANVLTFGAGSRLTVL.

This chain links TRBV5-1 with TRBJ2-7, with 10 bases aligning to TRBD2. J was trimmed by 0 bases and V by 4 bases; bases with no gene match: 4. The germline CDR1 and CDR2 sequences are SGHRS and YFSETQ. CDR3 size: 15 residues. CDR3 nucleotides: TGCGCCAGCAGCCTTGGACTAGCGGCCTCCTACGAGCAGTACTTC. Residues: CASSLGLAASYEQYF.

The chain employs TRBV5-1 and TRBJ2-3; 13 nucleotides align to TRBD2. J lost 5 bases, V lost 4 bases, and 7 bases had no gene match. Germline-derived CDR1 and CDR2 are SGHRS and YFSETQ. This CDR3 contains 16 residues. The CDR3 reads CASSPGLAGAKDTQYF. DNA of the CDR3: TGCGCCAGCAGCCCCGGACTAGCGGGAGCAAAAGATACGCAGTATTTT.

The CDR3 region is CASSQEGRRSEQFF. CDR3 bases: TGTGCCAGCAGCCAAGAGGGACGGCGGAGCGAGCAGTTCTTC. The chain joins TRBV4-2 to TRBJ2-1, with D tentatively TRBD1 or TRBD2 (5 bases each). The CDR3 runs 14 residues. The germline V gene encodes CDR1 LGHNA and CDR2 YNFKEQ. The V gene lost 0 bases and the J gene lost 10 bases, with 13 bases spanning the gap.

The chain is built from TRBV9 and TRBJ2-5; no firm D call. CDR1 is SGDLS, CDR2 YYNGEE, per germline. Trimming stripped 0 bases from V and 2 bases from J, with 5 bases between. The CDR3 length is 13 residues. The CDR3 loop reads CASSVAHQETQYF. CDR3 sequence (DNA): TGTGCCAGCAGCGTAGCCCATCAAGAGACCCAGTACTTC.

Remarks on this clone: Distinct nucleotide sequences in the sample also encode this CDR3. The V and J genes are TRBV5-1 and TRBJ1-2; D uncertain. V was pared by 1 base and J by 0 bases, with 4 bases between. The CDR3 consists of 13 residues. Germline assignment: CDR1 SGHRS and CDR2 YFSETQ. The CDR3 DNA follows: TGCGCCAGCAGCTTGACAGCTAACTATGGCTACACCTTC. Its translation is CASSLTANYGYTF.

This chain joins TRBV6-5 and TRBJ2-5; D gene uncertain. V dropped 0 bases and J dropped 7 bases, with 15 bases sitting between them. Germline assignment: CDR1 MNHEY and CDR2 SVGAGI. There are 15 residues in the CDR3. CDR3 coding DNA: TGTGCCAGCAGTTACTCGACCGCGAGAAGTGGGACCCAGTACTTC. It yields the protein CASSYSTARSGTQYF.

V and J are TRBV6-6 and TRBJ2-3; D is ambiguous. Trimming took 6 bases from V and 5 from J, leaving 15 bases between them. Germline CDR1 reads MNHNY; CDR2 reads SVGAGI (reference sequence). The CDR3 covers 14 residues. The CDR3 nucleotides read TGTGCCAGCAGCAACGGTCTAGACCTAGATACGCAGTATTTT. This encodes CASSNGLDLDTQYF.

The V and J genes are TRBV27 and TRBJ2-4; D is possibly TRBD1 or TRBD2 (6 bases each). Germline lookup yields CDR1 MNHEY and CDR2 SMNVEV (reference sequence). The CDR3 loop spans 15 amino acids. Trimming removed 7 bases from V and 1 base from J, with 14 bases in between. For the CDR3, the DNA is TGTGCCAGCAAAGACAAAGGGGGGGCCAAAAACATTCAGTACTTC. Its translation: CASKDKGGAKNIQYF.

The rearrangement joins TRBV10-2 to TRBJ2-1, with 15 bases identical to TRBD2. The V gene end was trimmed by 0 bases and the J gene end by 8 bases; junction bases not matched to a gene: 2. The CDR3 is 16 amino acids. The V gene's germline CDR1 is WSHSY and CDR2 SAAADI. The CDR3: CASSESGLAGGHEQFF. The CDR3 coding sequence is TGCGCCAGCAGTGAGTCGGGACTAGCGGGAGGTCATGAGCAGTTCTTC.